This T cell receptor beta chain was identified in a study of T cell responses to AZD1222 COVID-19 vaccine (dated by TCRdb to about 2021). The study in broad terms: TCR sequencing was performed for more than 230 trial participants, of whom approximately 200 were given two doses of AZD1222 and around 25 were given two doses of MenACWY control vaccine. Trial participants were enrolled into age subgroups of 18-55, 56-69 and 70-plus years, which contained roughly 150, 30 and 60 TCR-sequenced participants, respectively. Results the study describes overall, beyond this receptor: After two AZD1222 doses, both the breadth and the depth of spike-specific TCRs were significantly higher than at day 0 and than in MenACWY recipients. The 56-69-year group was small, and its depth increase did not reach significance, likely because of low power. Only five to seven AZD1222 recipients were SARS-CoV-2 seropositive at baseline, limiting conclusions about previously exposed vaccinees. Reportedly, almost half of the unique spike-specific TCRs recognized epitopes lying outside the regions that are mutated in the B.1.351 and B.1.1.7 variants. The vaccine-associated CD4 TCRs covered the entire spike protein, and the dominant responses fell in regions 160-218 and 743-854. Participants were mostly white British and included more females than males, and it was suggested by the authors that clonal diversity may have been underestimated. Because no day 14 peak-response samples were available, repertoires were characterized only after the peak T cell response.

The time point label, read with the paper, signifies: about 28 days (+/-7) after the second vaccine dose. Because spike-specific TCR depth and breadth did not differ between the two schedules, AZD1222 recipients who got a second dose at roughly 4 weeks were pooled with those who got a second dose at roughly 12 weeks. Samples from vaccinated people were obtained from the UK trials COV001 and COV002, which included a single-blind randomized controlled phase 2/3 trial of AZD1222 (ChAdOx1 nCoV-19) in healthy adults. For TCRbeta chain sequencing, PBMC samples from trial participants were taken at day 0 and at day 28 after the second dose. The CDR3 regions of human TCRbeta chains were analyzed by immunosequencing. Per the original workflow: Repertoire TCRs were matched against a reference library of SARS-CoV-2-specific TCRs generated with the MIRA antigen-specificity platform. Breadth was defined as the fraction of unique TCRs that were SARS-CoV-2-associated, and depth was defined as the fraction of total T cells that were SARS-CoV-2-associated. Each spike-specific TCR was assigned to its reactive spike region and to a CD4 or CD8 class using the MIRA data. Log10-transformed breadth and depth values were compared by one-way ANOVA with Sidak's multiple comparisons tests. TCRdb's version of the immuneACCESS table is confined to in-frame rearrangements and falls short of the full clone set. An unresolved V gene accounts for under half of the shortfall where checked; the remainder is of unknown origin. V, J and clone size derive from that table, while D and trimming were established from the DNA sequence. The sample data list over 150,000 clones, and 85% to 90% of these were observed just once. The top ten clones comprise roughly 11% of the sample.

Turning to this clone: This receptor's antigen is unknown. The record has no base qualities; no much larger clone is one base away.

V lost 10 bases and J lost 3 bases, and the count of bases not matched to a germline gene is 13. Its CDR3 holds 15 amino acids, cysteine through phenylalanine. CDR3 DNA only is kept here, 45 bases in frame from base 1. The germline V gene gives CDR1 as SGHDT and CDR2 as YYEEEE. The receptor was isolated from an adult who received the AZD1222 COVID-19 vaccine. Recombination connected TRBV5-6 to TRBJ2-7, with TRBD2 matching 10 junction bases. Here the sequenced sample was peripheral blood, taken 28 days after the second AZD1222 dose. The encoded CDR3 is CAPSTSGELGYEQYF. The DNA sequence is TGTGCCCCGAGTACTAGCGGGGAGCTGGGCTACGAGCAGTACTTC.